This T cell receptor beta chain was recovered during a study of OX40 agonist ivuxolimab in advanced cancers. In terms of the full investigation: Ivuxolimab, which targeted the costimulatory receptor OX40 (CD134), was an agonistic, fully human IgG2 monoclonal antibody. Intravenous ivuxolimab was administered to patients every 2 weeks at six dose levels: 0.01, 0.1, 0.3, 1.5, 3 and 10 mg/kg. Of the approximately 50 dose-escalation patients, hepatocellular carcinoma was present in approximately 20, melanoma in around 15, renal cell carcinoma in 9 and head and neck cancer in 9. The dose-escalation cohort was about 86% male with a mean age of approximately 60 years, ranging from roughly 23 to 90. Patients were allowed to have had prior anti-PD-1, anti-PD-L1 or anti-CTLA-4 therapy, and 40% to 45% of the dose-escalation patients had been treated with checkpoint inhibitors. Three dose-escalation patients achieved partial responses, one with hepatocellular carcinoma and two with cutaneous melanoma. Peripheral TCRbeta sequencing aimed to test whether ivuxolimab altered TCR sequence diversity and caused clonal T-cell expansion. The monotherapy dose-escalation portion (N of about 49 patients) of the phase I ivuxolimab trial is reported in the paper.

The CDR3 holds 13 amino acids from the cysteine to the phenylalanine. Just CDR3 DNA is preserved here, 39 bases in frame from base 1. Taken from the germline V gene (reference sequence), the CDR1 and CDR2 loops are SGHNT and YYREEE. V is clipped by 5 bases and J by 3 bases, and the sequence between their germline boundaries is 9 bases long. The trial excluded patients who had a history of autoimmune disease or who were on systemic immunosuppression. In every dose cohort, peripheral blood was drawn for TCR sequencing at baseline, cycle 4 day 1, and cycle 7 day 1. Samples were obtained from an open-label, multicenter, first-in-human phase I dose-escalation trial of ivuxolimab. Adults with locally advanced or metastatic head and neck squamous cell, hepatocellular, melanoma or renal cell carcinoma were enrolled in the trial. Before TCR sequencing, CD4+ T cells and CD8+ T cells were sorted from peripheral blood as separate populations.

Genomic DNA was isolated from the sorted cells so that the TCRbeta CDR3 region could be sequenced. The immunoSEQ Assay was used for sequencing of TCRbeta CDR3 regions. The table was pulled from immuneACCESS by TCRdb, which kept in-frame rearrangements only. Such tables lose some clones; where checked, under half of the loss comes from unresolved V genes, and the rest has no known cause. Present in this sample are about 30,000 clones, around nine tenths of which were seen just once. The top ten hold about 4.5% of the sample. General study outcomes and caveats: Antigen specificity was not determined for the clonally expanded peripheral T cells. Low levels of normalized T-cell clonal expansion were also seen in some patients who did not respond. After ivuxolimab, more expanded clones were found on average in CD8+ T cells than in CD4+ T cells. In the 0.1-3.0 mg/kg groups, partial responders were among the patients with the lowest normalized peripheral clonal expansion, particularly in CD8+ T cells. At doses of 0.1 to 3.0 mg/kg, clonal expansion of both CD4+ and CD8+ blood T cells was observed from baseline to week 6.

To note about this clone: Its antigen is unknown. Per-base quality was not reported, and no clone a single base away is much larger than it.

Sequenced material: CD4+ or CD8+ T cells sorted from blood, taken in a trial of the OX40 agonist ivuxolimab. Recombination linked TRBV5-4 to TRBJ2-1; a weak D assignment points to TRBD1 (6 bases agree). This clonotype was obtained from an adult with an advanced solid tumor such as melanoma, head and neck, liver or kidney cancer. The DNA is TGTGCCAGCAGACCGGACAGCTACAATGAGCAGTTCTTC. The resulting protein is CASRPDSYNEQFF.